A single T cell receptor beta chain is shown here with its context. The antigen is unknown. This entry belongs to a study of response to subunit inactivated influenza vaccine. TCRdb analysed the RT-PCR reads with MiXCR anew, one entry per CDR3 protein. The repertoire holds roughly 190,000 distinct CDR3 sequences, with approximately 15% as singletons. General study points: It was the authors' suggestion that each seasonal influenza vaccination recruits few new T cells.

This CDR3 contains 15 residues. V shed 3 bases, J shed 4 bases, and the junction held 9 bases outside the gene matches. This TCR came from a man aged 45-65 years who received an inactivated influenza vaccine. The rearrangement links TRBV23-1 to TRBJ2-7; 7 nucleotides align to TRBD1. TRBV23-1 qualifies as an ORF whose function is uncertain. The source material was CD8+ T cells sorted from PBMCs, sampled more than 4 days after vaccination. CDR3 sequence reads: CASSHLQGRRYEQYF. Here the CDR3 DNA reads TGCGCCAGCAGTCACTTACAGGGGAGAAGGTACGAGCAGTACTTC.